The present T cell receptor beta chain was sequenced within a study of Graves' ophthalmopathy and Graves' hyperthyroidism. For the study at large: Peripheral blood sampling preceded any treatment and occurred at initial diagnosis.

The study's findings and limits: Blood contained most expanded thyroid clonotypes exceeding 0.001 frequency.

RNA transcripts were the source from which TCR beta CDR3 regions were amplified. Second-round multiplex PCR followed a first-round RT-PCR using HTBI primers. TCRdb reanalysed the multiplex PCR reads using MiXCR and keeps one entry per CDR3 protein. The top ten hold around 1.4% of the sample, which has roughly 400,000 distinct CDR3 sequences, roughly 18% seen once. Active ophthalmopathy (CAS at least 3, NOSPECS at least 4), lasting under 3 months. The source of the PBMCs was about 10 ml of fresh peripheral blood. This clonotype was seen ten or more times. Antigen unknown. Trimming took 5 bases from V and 9 from J, leaving 16 bases between them. This CDR3 is 13 amino acids long. From germline, CDR1 is MNHEY and CDR2 SMNVEV (reference sequence).

The V and J genes are TRBV27 and TRBJ1-2; D is ambiguous. The clonotype originates from a woman aged 18-29 years with Graves' ophthalmopathy. Material for sequencing was peripheral blood. The DNA for the CDR3 is TGTGCCAGCAGTCCTGTCCTGAAAGGGAGCTACACCTTC. Translation: CASSPVLKGSYTF.